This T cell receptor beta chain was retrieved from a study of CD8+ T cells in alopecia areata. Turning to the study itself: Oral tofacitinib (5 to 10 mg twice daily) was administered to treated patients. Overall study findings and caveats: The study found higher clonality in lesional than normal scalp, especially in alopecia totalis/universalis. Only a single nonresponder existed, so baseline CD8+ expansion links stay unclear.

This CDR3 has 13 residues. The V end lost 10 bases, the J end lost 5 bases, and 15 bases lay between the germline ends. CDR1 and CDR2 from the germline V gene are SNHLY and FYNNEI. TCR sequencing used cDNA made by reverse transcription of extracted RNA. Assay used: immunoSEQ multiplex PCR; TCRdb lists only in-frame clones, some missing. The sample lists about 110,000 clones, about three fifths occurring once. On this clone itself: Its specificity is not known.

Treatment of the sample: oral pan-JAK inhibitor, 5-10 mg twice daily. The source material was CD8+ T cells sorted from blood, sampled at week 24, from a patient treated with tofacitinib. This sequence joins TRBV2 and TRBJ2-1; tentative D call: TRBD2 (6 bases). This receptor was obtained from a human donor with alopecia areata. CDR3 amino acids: CAISSGGNNEQFF. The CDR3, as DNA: TGTGCCATCTCGTCCGGGGGTAACAATGAGCAGTTCTTC.